Below, 30 T cell receptor beta chains from the same sample are listed, as sequenced in a study of regulatory T cells in long-lasting Graves disease. Combining iRepertoire HTBI primers with Arm-PCR of CDR3 regions, the authors built TCR beta libraries. One entry per CDR3 protein results from TCRdb running MiXCR on the multiplex PCR reads. The sample shows 400,000 to 500,000 distinct CDR3 sequences, 16% of them seen only once. Time point defined: newly diagnosed GD, antithyroid drugs for less than 3 months. Isolated PBMC RNA provided the starting material for the TCR library. The data also belong to a second study, concerning T cells in Graves' hyperthyroidism and ophthalmopathy.

The source material was peripheral blood mononuclear cells (PBMCs), sampled at new diagnosis, from a patient treated with antithyroid drugs. Receptors originate from a woman aged 25 to 39 with Graves disease.

This clonotype was seen more than once but under ten times. The V and J genes are TRBV7-8 and TRBJ1-5; D gene unclear. Germline assignment: CDR1 SGHVS and CDR2 FQNEAQ. The CDR3 is made up of 13 amino acids. Trimming cost V 1 base and J 7 bases, with 8 bases left between them. Here the CDR3 reads CASSLEWGQPQHF. CDR3 nucleotides: TGTGCCAGCAGCTTAGAATGGGGACAGCCCCAGCATTTT.

CDR3 loop: CASSQGGEYYSNQPQHF. The CDR3 DNA reads as TGTGCCAGCAGCCAAGGGGGGGAGTACTATAGCAATCAGCCCCAGCATTTT. This sequence joins TRBV7-8 and TRBJ1-5, with D perhaps TRBD1 (6 bases). Germline loops: CDR1 SGHVS, CDR2 FQNEAQ. V was trimmed by 5 bases and J by 0 bases, leaving 17 bases between them. The CDR3 has 17 residues.

There are many counts of this clonotype. The chain couples TRBV2 to TRBJ1-2; the D is unclear. The V gene's germline CDR1 is SNHLY and CDR2 FYNNEI. The V end lost 2 bases, the J end lost 8 bases, and 18 bases lay between the germline ends. The CDR3 runs to 15 residues. DNA for the CDR3: TGTGCCAGCAGTGAATGGGCAGGAGCTAGCAGGGGCTACACCTTC. This encodes CASSEWAGASRGYTF. The full variable domain, rest sourced from reference TRBV2 and TRBJ1-2, is EPEVTQTPSHQVTQMGQEVILRCVPISNHLYFYWYRQILGQKVEFLVSFYNNEISEKSEIFDDQFSVERPDGSNFTLKIRSTKLEDSAMYFCASSEWAGASRGYTFGSGTRLTVV.

This clonotype is a singleton in its sample. This rearrangement joins TRBV11-2 to TRBJ2-6, with a weak D call TRBD2 (5 bases). With 2 bases removed from V and 0 bases from J, the gap between germline ends came to 14 bases. Germline-derived CDR1 and CDR2 are SGHAT and FQNNGV. The CDR3 runs to 18 residues. DNA of the CDR3: TGTGCCAGCAGCTTAACGGTGGGAGCCCTCTCTGGGGCCAACGTCCTGACTTTC. Translation: CASSLTVGALSGANVLTF.

The chain is built from TRBV6-1 and TRBJ2-1; D may be TRBD1 (5 bases). CDR1 is MNHNS and CDR2 is SASEGT in the germline V gene. Deletions cut 8 bases from V and 3 bases from J, with 17 bases between. CDR3 length: 15 residues. The CDR3 nucleotides are TGTGCCAGCGGGCAATCGGAACAGGTCTACAATGAGCAGTTCTTC. As protein: CASGQSEQVYNEQFF.

There are many counts of this clonotype. The chain's CDR3 is CASSLSGVSDKGLRSYEQYF. CDR3 bases: TGTGCCAGCAGTTTAAGCGGGGTATCGGACAAGGGGCTTCGGTCCTACGAGCAGTACTTC. This rearrangement joins TRBV28 to TRBJ2-7; 7 bases are shared with TRBD2. The germline gives CDR1 MDHEN, CDR2 SYDVKM. Germline trimming cut 2 bases from V and 1 base from J; bases unmatched to any gene: 20. The CDR3 sequence is 20 residues long.

The chain has TRBV2 and TRBJ1-5; maybe TRBD1 (6 bases). With 6 bases removed from V and 6 bases from J, the gap between germline ends came to 18 bases. This CDR3 has 15 residues. Germline V lookup: CDR1 SNHLY, CDR2 FYNNEI. The CDR3 spells CASRDRGGGGQPQHF. The CDR3 bases are TGTGCCAGCAGGGACAGAGGGGGGGGAGGTCAGCCCCAGCATTTT.

This clonotype has ten or more counts. The chain recombines TRBV20-1 with TRBJ2-7; the D gene is possibly TRBD2 (6 bases). This CDR3 spans 16 amino acids. The V and J ends lost 3 bases and 3 bases respectively, with 21 bases between them. Germline assignment: CDR1 DFQATT and CDR2 SNEGSKA (reference sequence). In DNA, the CDR3 is TGCAGTGCTAGGGCCCCAAGGGCGGGGACGAACTACGAGCAGTACTTC. Its protein is CSARAPRAGTNYEQYF.

The chain joins TRBV18 to TRBJ2-4, with a tentative D call TRBD2 (6 bases). Germline CDR1 is KGHSH and CDR2 is LQKENI. Trimming took 1 base from V and 0 from J, leaving 10 bases between them. The CDR3 contains 16 residues. This CDR3 is CASSPRDSLAKNIQYF. DNA for the CDR3: TGTGCCAGCTCACCACGGGACTCTCTAGCCAAAAACATTCAGTACTTC.

This clonotype was counted ten times or more. This rearrangement joins TRBV20-1 to TRBJ1-5; TRBD1 agrees at 8 bases. In germline, CDR1 is DFQATT, CDR2 SNEGSKA (reference sequence). CDR3 length: 14 amino acids. The V gene end was trimmed by 5 bases and the J gene end by 9 bases; junction bases not matched to a gene: 12. In nucleotides, the CDR3 is TGCAGTGCTGCCCATCCGGGACAGGTCTCGCCCCAGCATTTT. Translated, it gives CSAAHPGQVSPQHF.

This clonotype was counted many times. V is TRBV20-1 and J is TRBJ2-7; 8 bases map to TRBD2. Germline V gives CDR1 DFQATT, CDR2 SNEGSKA (reference sequence). The ends lost 8 bases at V and 0 bases at J; junction bases unmatched: 12. This CDR3 is built from 15 residues. CDR3 DNA: TGCAGTAGCGGGAGTCGGATCGGTAGCTCCTACGAGCAGTACTTC. It translates to CSSGSRIGSSYEQYF.

The rearrangement links TRBV9 to TRBJ2-2; 9 bases agree with TRBD1. The CDR3 covers 15 residues. The germline V gene encodes CDR1 SGDLS and CDR2 YYNGEE. Trimming at V came to 4 bases and at J to 5 bases, leaving 6 bases not matched to a gene. The CDR3 sequence is CASSTGTGKTGELFF. CDR3 DNA: TGTGCCAGCAGCACGGGGACAGGGAAAACCGGGGAGCTGTTTTTT.

This clonotype was recorded many times. This rearrangement joins TRBV9 to TRBJ1-2, with TRBD1 as a possible D gene (6 bases). The CDR3 runs to 16 residues. Deletions cut 6 bases from V and 7 bases from J, with 25 bases between. Germline V gene data show CDR1 as SGDLS and CDR2 as YYNGEE. The CDR3 DNA reads TGTGCCAGCACAGGTAAAGGGACAATAGAGCGGGTTGGCTACACCTTC. It yields the protein CASTGKGTIERVGYTF.

This clonotype was found a few times. The CDR3 DNA reads as TGCAGCGTTTTGCCAGAGAACACCGGGGAGCTGTTTTTT. This sequence encodes CSVLPENTGELFF. The chain links TRBV29-1 to TRBJ2-2; D uncertain. The length of the CDR3 is 13 residues. Germline V CDR1 and CDR2: SQVTM, ANQGSEA. V gave up 5 bases and J gave up 1 base, with 8 bases separating them.

Points on this clonotype: This may be a read error, as it is one base from a much larger clone. The rearrangement links TRBV12-3 or TRBV12-4 to TRBJ2-1; a weak D match, TRBD2 (8 bases). Trimming took off 3 bases at V and 13 bases at J, with 28 bases between the two ends. The CDR3 extends over 17 amino acids. This CDR3 reads CASSLRTSRGVTQTQFF. The CDR3 DNA reads TGTGCCAGCAGTTTGCGGACTAGCAGGGGGGTTACGCAGACCCAGTTCTTC.

The genes are TRBV11-2 and TRBJ1-2, with a weak D call TRBD1 (6 bases). The CDR3 totals 14 residues. V dropped 5 bases and J dropped 5 bases, with 15 bases sitting between them. Germline V CDR1 and CDR2: SGHAT, FQNNGV. The CDR3 is CASSPGQWPYGYTF. For the CDR3, the DNA is TGTGCCAGCAGCCCCGGACAGTGGCCGTATGGCTACACCTTC. Based on the CDR3 plus reference TRBV11-2 and TRBJ1-2, the full variable domain is EAGVAQSPRYKIIEKRQSVAFWCNPISGHATLYWYQQILGQGPKLLIQFQNNGVVDDSQLPKDRFSAERLKGVDSTLKIQPAKLEDSAVYLCASSPGQWPYGYTFGSGTRLTVV.

The chain employs TRBV7-2 and TRBJ2-5; D is ambiguous. This CDR3 contains 12 residues. Trimming took 3 bases from V and 5 from J, leaving 7 bases between them. CDR1 is SGHTA and CDR2 is FQGNSA in the germline V gene. The DNA for the CDR3 is TGTGCCAGCAGCTTGAGTACCGAGACCCAGTACTTC. Translation gives CASSLSTETQYF.

This clonotype has a count of ten or more. The chain uses TRBV6-1 and TRBJ2-2; 12 bases match TRBD2. The germline gives CDR1 MNHNS, CDR2 SASEGT. With 6 bases clipped from V and 6 bases from J, the junction kept 8 bases outside the gene matches. This CDR3 has 16 residues. As DNA, the CDR3 is TGTGCCAGCAGGCTGACTAGCGGGAGTATTGCCGGGGAGCTGTTTTTT. Protein product: CASRLTSGSIAGELFF.

This clonotype was recorded at least ten times. This chain connects TRBV12-3 or TRBV12-4 to TRBJ2-1; 7 positions agree with TRBD2. J was trimmed by 2 bases and V by 3 bases; bases with no gene match: 1. CDR3 length equals 14 residues. The chain's CDR3 is CASSFAGAYNEQFF. The CDR3 bases are TGTGCCAGCAGTTTTGCGGGAGCCTACAATGAGCAGTTCTTC.

This clonotype showed up many times. J is TRBJ2-7 and V is TRBV11-2, with D possibly being TRBD2 (7 bases). The CDR3 covers 13 residues. V was clipped by 6 bases and J by 2 bases, with 11 bases between them. Germline loops: CDR1 SGHAT, CDR2 FQNNGV. CDR3 coding DNA: TGTGCCAGCAGAGGGGGGGGCACCTACGAGCAGTACTTC. Amino acids: CASRGGGTYEQYF. The full variable domain, in which reference TRBV11-2 and TRBJ2-7 provide the parts outside the CDR3, is EAGVAQSPRYKIIEKRQSVAFWCNPISGHATLYWYQQILGQGPKLLIQFQNNGVVDDSQLPKDRFSAERLKGVDSTLKIQPAKLEDSAVYLCASRGGGTYEQYFGPGTRLTVT.

The gene calls are TRBV18 and TRBJ2-7; 9 nucleotides agree with TRBD1. Germline CDR1 reads KGHSH; CDR2 reads LQKENI. The CDR3 loop spans 15 amino acids. Trimming cost V 1 base and J 4 bases; bases outside gene matches: 5. CDR3: CASSPRGTGIYEQYF. CDR3 DNA sequence: TGTGCCAGCTCACCACGAGGGACAGGGATATACGAGCAGTACTTC.

This clonotype was observed a few times. CDR3 protein: CASSNPGQSPNTEAFF. The CDR3 DNA reads as TGTGCCAGCAGCAACCCGGGACAGTCACCGAACACTGAAGCTTTCTTT. The chain uses TRBV7-9 and TRBJ1-1; 7 bases match TRBD1. This CDR3 is built from 16 residues. CDR1 and CDR2 (germline): SEHNR, FQNEAQ (reference sequence). With 5 bases clipped from V and 1 base from J, the junction kept 10 bases outside the gene matches.

This clonotype was observed a handful of times. The V and J genes are TRBV4-3 and TRBJ2-1, with D tentatively TRBD1 or TRBD2 (5 bases each). The CDR3 length is 15 residues. Trimming pared 0 bases from V and 4 bases from J, leaving 10 bases between. From germline, CDR1 is LGHNA and CDR2 YSLEER. The CDR3 spells CASSQEGTGYNEQFF. The CDR3 DNA sequence: TGCGCCAGCAGCCAAGAAGGGACGGGATACAATGAGCAGTTCTTC.

In its sample, this clonotype was seen a few times. An end of the junction does not agree with germline; a read error may underlie this. This chain joins TRBV7-9 and TRBJ2-7; D is undetermined. The CDR3 spans 12 residues. Germline V gives CDR1 SEHNR, CDR2 FQNEAQ (reference sequence). The CDR3 DNA reads as TGTGCCAGCAGCTTTGATAATACACCGAGTACCTTC. The encoded protein is CASSFDNTPSTF.

Remarks on this clonotype: A far larger clone is off by one base, so a read error is likely. V and J are TRBV7-8 and TRBJ1-5; D is undetermined. Germline CDR1 and CDR2: SGHVS and FQNEAQ. The CDR3 has 14 residues. V shed 6 bases and J shed 3 bases, with 12 bases lying between them. CDR3 protein: CASSESRANQPQHF. The CDR3 DNA reads TGTGCCAGCAGTGAGTCTAGGGCCAATCAGCCCCAGCATTTT. Filled out from reference TRBV7-8 and TRBJ1-5, the complete variable domain reads GAGVSQSPRYKVAKRGQDVALRCDPISGHVSLFWYQQALGQGPEFLTYFQNEAQLDKSGLPSDRFFAERPEGSVSTLKIQRTQQEDSAVYLCASSESRANQPQHFGDGTRLSIL.

The gene calls are TRBV6-2 or TRBV6-3 and TRBJ2-7; 10 bases map to TRBD2. The V segment lost 6 bases and the J segment 5 bases; nucleotides outside the gene matches: 4. There are 13 residues in the CDR3. CDR1 and CDR2 (germline): MNHEY, SVGEGT. CDR3 amino acids: CASSSSGRNEQYF. In DNA form, the CDR3 reads TGTGCCAGCAGCTCTAGCGGGAGAAACGAGCAGTACTTC.

Many counts were recorded for this clonotype. The chain recombines TRBV6-1 with TRBJ2-5; D is ambiguous. Per the germline V gene, CDR1 is MNHNS and CDR2 is SASEGT. CDR3 size: 12 residues. V was pared by 8 bases and J by 5 bases, with 12 bases between. CDR3: CASVSSEETQYF. CDR3 DNA: TGTGCCAGCGTATCCAGCGAGGAGACCCAGTACTTC.

The rearrangement joins TRBV19 to TRBJ2-1; D gene unclear. The ends were cut back, 2 bases at V and 0 bases at J, with 11 bases in the middle. The CDR3 totals 16 residues. Germline CDR1 LNHDA, CDR2 SQIVND (reference sequence). CDR3 loop: CASSIWGTSSYNEQFF. In DNA, the CDR3 is TGTGCCAGTAGTATATGGGGTACCAGCTCCTACAATGAGCAGTTCTTC.

This clonotype was counted between two and nine times. The chain combines TRBV29-1 with TRBJ1-2; TRBD1 might be the D (5 bases). The length of the CDR3 is 14 residues. V was trimmed by 2 bases and J by 4 bases, leaving 14 bases between them. The germline gives CDR1 SQVTM, CDR2 ANQGSEA. Written as DNA, the CDR3 is TGCAGCGTTGAATTTTTAGGGGACGGCTATGGCTACACCTTC. This codes for CSVEFLGDGYGYTF. The entire variable domain, with the rest obtained from reference TRBV29-1 and TRBJ1-2, is as follows: SAVISQKPSRDICQRGTSLTIQCQVDSQVTMMFWYRQQPGQSLTLIATANQGSEATYESGFVIDKFPISRPNLTFSTLTVSNMSPEDSSIYLCSVEFLGDGYGYTFGSGTRLTVV.

There are a few counts of this clonotype. The genes are TRBV27 and TRBJ2-7; TRBD2 matches 12 bases. The V gene end was trimmed by 8 bases and the J gene end by 5 bases; junction bases not matched to a gene: 7. The CDR3 contains 14 residues. CDR1 is MNHEY and CDR2 is SMNVEV in the germline V gene (reference sequence). This chain's CDR3 is CASWTTSGSHEQYF. In DNA form, the CDR3 reads TGTGCCAGCTGGACGACTAGCGGGAGCCACGAGCAGTACTTC.